This TCR beta chain comes out of a study of blood T cell repertoires in COVID-19. Enrollees, roughly 18 to 95 years old, lived in approximately 24 US areas. Clinical history reported by participants formed the basis on which cohorts were assigned. Cohort 3 donors were reported recovered after two negative PCRs, clearance, or symptom resolution. Sequencing was performed with immunoSEQ multiplex PCR; in TCRdb, only in-frame clones are kept and a portion is missing. There are 320,000 or so clones in the sample; around 86% occur only once, and approximately 5% lies in the top ten. Germline V gene data show CDR1 as SGHRS and CDR2 as YFSETQ. The germline V and J ends were trimmed by 0 bases and 3 bases, with 9 bases remaining between them. This CDR3 is built from 14 residues.

V is TRBV5-1 and J is TRBJ1-2; D is perhaps TRBD1 (5 bases). The sequencing sample was made of PBMCs or T cells enriched from blood (not recorded which). The receptor comes from a man in his sixties who had recovered from COVID-19. The CDR3 reads CASSLVGVDYGYTF. The CDR3 DNA reads as TGCGCCAGCAGCTTGGTAGGGGTTGACTATGGCTACACCTTC.